The rows below give T cell receptor beta chains drawn from one sample of a study of long-term antiretroviral therapy in people with HIV. Produced via immunoSEQ multiplex PCR; TCRdb's table is partial and in-frame only. There are 15,000 to 20,000 clones in the sample; about four fifths occur only once, and roughly 18% lies in the top ten. The specimen was unsorted PBMCs, collected 0.6 years after starting antiretroviral therapy. All receptors derive from a woman under 30 with HIV. CDR3s include the opening cysteine and the closing phenylalanine or tryptophan. D genes are given only for firm matches. Clone sizes are given selectively: once, few, many, or a class where the clone is expanded.

>TRBJ2-7|TRBD2|few|TRBV28
CARRGTSGRHEQYF
TGTGCCAGAAGGGGGACTAGCGGGAGACACGAGCAGTACTTC
>TRBJ2-1|NA|NA|TRBV9
CASSVSYNEQFF
TGTGCCAGCAGTGTCTCCTACAATGAGCAGTTCTTC
>TRBJ2-1|TRBD1|NA|TRBV23-1
CASSHTGTGASNEQFF
TGCGCCAGCAGTCATACCGGGACAGGCGCATCCAATGAGCAGTTCTTC
>TRBJ2-7|NA|NA|TRBV18
CASSPSRANEQYF
TGTGCCAGCTCCCCGAGTAGAGCAAACGAGCAGTACTTC
>TRBJ2-6|NA|NA|TRBV18
CASSLRGTAPSGANVLTF
TGTGCCAGCTCCCTTCGGGGGACGGCCCCCTCTGGGGCCAACGTCCTGACTTTC
>TRBJ2-1|NA|NA|TRBV9
CASSVDGAVYNEQFF
TGTGCCAGCAGCGTAGATGGAGCGGTCTACAATGAGCAGTTCTTC
>TRBJ2-3|NA|few|TRBV18
CASSPIWSGGTDTQYF
TGTGCCAGCTCACCAATCTGGTCGGGAGGCACAGATACGCAGTATTTT
>TRBJ1-1|NA|NA|TRBV4-3
CASSQGPKSAEAFF
TGCGCCAGCAGCCAAGGACCCAAGAGCGCTGAAGCTTTCTTT
>TRBJ1-1|NA|NA|TRBV9
CASSVQGNTEAFF
TGTGCCAGCAGCGTACAGGGGAACACTGAAGCTTTCTTT
>TRBJ2-2|NA|NA|TRBV10-3
CAISGPTNTGELFF
TGTGCCATCTCCGGTCCTACGAACACCGGGGAGCTGTTTTTT
>TRBJ2-7|TRBD1|NA|TRBV19
CASSSGTVRTEQYF
TGTGCCAGTAGTTCCGGGACAGTTCGCACCGAGCAGTACTTC
>TRBJ1-2|NA|NA|TRBV28
CASSLYRSDPKIFYGYTF
TGTGCCAGCAGTCTCTATCGGTCAGACCCGAAGATATTCTATGGCTACACCTTC
>TRBJ2-3|TRBD1|NA|TRBV7-2
CASSTTGADTQYF
TGTGCCAGCAGCACTACAGGGGCAGATACGCAGTATTTT
>TRBJ2-4|TRBD2|NA|TRBV4-3
CASSQGTSGGLAKNIQYF
TGCGCCAGCAGCCAAGGGACTAGCGGGGGCCTAGCCAAAAACATTCAGTACTTC
>TRBJ2-1|NA|NA|TRBV5-4
CASSLDRAASYNEQFF
TGTGCCAGCAGCTTGGATCGCGCAGCCTCCTACAATGAGCAGTTCTTC